The clone carrying this T cell receptor beta chain occurred a few times. Its specificity is not known. The germline CDR1 and CDR2 sequences are MNHNS and SASEGT. The junction had 4 bases not matched to a gene; V was cut back by 6 bases and J by 2 bases. The CDR3 extends over 14 amino acids. 60 Vbeta and 13 Jbeta primers were used in PCR. The table came from immunoSEQ multiplex PCR; TCRdb's copy has only in-frame clones and leaves some out. In the table there are over 80,000 clones, roughly 79% of which are singletons. The data stem from a study of cytomegalovirus exposure and HLA in healthy donors. The wider study: As released early, the data held roughly 85 million unique TCRs from HLA-typed donors.

Broader study findings: Analysis performed later showed TCR beta chains linked to HLA being more clonally expanded than equally common others. A later analysis reported that several of the most significant clusters appeared to be linked to common viral pathogens, among them Epstein-Barr virus. CMV serostatus alone was available as immune exposure information.

The sequenced material came from PBMCs. This receptor was obtained from a woman aged 70-85 years in good health and CMV-seropositive. The chain combines TRBV6-1 with TRBJ1-3, with 7 bases fitting TRBD1. In DNA form, the CDR3 reads TGTGCCAGCAGGAAGACAGGGCCTGGAAACACCATATATTTT. Translating it yields CASRKTGPGNTIYF.